This entry features one T cell receptor (beta chain) sequence. This sample is part of a study of PD-1 blockade in mismatch repair-deficient tumors. The CDR3 sequence is 14 residues long. Per germline, CDR1 LNHDA and CDR2 SQIVND (reference sequence). V was pared by 6 bases and J by 8 bases, with 16 bases between. PCR or immunohistochemistry showed mismatch repair deficiency in every enrolled patient. TCR sequencing covered a few patients who responded to pembrolizumab. The table came from immunoSEQ multiplex PCR; TCRdb's copy has only in-frame clones and leaves some out. Here the sample spans tens of thousands of clones, over 75% being singletons.

V gene TRBV19 combines with J gene TRBJ1-4, with D perhaps matching TRBD1 (6 bases). The sequence came from an adult with mismatch repair-deficient cancer. The sequencing here drew on peripheral blood, taken 12 weeks after starting pembrolizumab. CDR3 nucleotides: TGTGCCAGTAGGGGGACACCCACGAGGGAAAAACTGTTTTTT. Its protein product is CASRGTPTREKLFF.